This T cell receptor beta chain was obtained from a study of shared clonotypes between healthy human individuals. The table came from immunoSEQ multiplex PCR; TCRdb's copy has only in-frame clones and leaves some out. The data contain approximately 2,000,000 clones, about 93% of them singletons. Positively selected for CCR7, the CD45RO-negative cells used as naive CD8 cells excluded terminally differentiated effector memory CD45RA+ cells. Germline V gives CDR1 MNHEY, CDR2 SVGAGI. V was pared by 0 bases and J by 9 bases, with 6 bases between. The CDR3 sequence is 12 residues long. This TCR was recovered from a man aged 18-30 years in good health. Some clones in this sample may be carry-over from other donors' samples. Sequencing input: naive CD8+ T cells from PBMCs. V and J are TRBV6-5 and TRBJ2-1, with D uncertain. This CDR3 is CASSYSSTEQFF. The DNA of the CDR3 is TGTGCCAGCAGTTACTCCAGCACTGAGCAGTTCTTC.